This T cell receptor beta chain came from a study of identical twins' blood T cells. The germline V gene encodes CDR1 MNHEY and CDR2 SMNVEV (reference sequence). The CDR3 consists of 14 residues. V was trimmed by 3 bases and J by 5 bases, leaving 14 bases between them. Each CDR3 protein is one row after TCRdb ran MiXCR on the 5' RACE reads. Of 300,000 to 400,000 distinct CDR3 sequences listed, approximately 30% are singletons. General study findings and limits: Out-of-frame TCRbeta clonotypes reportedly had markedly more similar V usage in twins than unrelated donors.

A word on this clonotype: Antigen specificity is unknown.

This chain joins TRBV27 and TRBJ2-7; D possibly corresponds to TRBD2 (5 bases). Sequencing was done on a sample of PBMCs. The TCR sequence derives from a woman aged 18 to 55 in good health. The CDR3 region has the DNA TGTGCCAGCAGTTTTCTCTCGGGAAGGGACGAGCAGTACTTC. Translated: CASSFLSGRDEQYF.